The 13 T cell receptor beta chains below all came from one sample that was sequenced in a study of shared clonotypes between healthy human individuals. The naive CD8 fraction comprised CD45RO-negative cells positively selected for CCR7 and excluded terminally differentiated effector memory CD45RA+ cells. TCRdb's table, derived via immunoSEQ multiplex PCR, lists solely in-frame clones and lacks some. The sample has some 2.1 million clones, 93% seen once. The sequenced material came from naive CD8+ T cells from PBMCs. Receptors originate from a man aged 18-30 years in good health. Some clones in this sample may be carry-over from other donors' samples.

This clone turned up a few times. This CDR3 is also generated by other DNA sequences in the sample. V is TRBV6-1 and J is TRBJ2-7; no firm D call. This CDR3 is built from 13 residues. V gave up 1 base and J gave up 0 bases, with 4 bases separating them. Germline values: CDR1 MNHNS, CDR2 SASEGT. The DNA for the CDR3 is TGTGCCAGCAGTGAAGGGGGCTCCTACGAGCAGTACTTC. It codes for CASSEGGSYEQYF.

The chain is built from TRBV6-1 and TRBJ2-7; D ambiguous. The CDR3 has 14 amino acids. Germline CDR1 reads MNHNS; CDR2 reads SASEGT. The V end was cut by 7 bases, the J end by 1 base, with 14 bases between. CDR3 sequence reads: CASTLYPISYEQYF. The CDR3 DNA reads TGTGCCAGCACTTTATATCCTATTTCCTACGAGCAGTACTTC.

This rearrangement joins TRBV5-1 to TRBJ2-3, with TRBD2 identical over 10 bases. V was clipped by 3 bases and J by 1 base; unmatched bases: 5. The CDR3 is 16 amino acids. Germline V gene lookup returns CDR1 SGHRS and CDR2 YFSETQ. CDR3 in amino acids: CASSSRTSGRTDTQYF. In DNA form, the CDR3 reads TGCGCCAGCAGCTCCCGGACTAGCGGACGCACAGATACGCAGTATTTT.

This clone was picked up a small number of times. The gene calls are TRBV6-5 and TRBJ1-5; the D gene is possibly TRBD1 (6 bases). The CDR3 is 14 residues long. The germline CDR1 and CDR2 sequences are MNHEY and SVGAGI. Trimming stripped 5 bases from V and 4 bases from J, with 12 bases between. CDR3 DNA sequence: TGTGCCAGCAGTACTACAGGGCCGAATCAGCCCCAGCATTTT. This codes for CASSTTGPNQPQHF.

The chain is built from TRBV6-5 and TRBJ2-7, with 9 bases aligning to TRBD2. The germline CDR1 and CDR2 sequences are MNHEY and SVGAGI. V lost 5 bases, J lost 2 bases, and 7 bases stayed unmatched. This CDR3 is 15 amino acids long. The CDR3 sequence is CASSPSSGITYEQYF. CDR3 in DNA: TGTGCCAGCAGTCCCTCTAGCGGGATAACCTACGAGCAGTACTTC.

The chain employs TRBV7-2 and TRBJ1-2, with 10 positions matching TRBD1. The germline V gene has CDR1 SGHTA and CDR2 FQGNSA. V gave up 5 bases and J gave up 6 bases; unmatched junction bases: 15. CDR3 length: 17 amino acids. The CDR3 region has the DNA TGTGCCAGCAGCCCCCGGGACAGGGGAAGGGAGGTGGATGGCTACACCTTC. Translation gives CASSPRDRGREVDGYTF.

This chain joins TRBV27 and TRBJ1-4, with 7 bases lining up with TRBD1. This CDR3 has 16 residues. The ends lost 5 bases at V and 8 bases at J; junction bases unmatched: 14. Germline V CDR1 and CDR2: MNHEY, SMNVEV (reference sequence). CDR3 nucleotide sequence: TGTGCCAGCAGTCCCCTGGGGGAGGGGGCGAACGAAAAACTGTTTTTT. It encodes CASSPLGEGANEKLFF. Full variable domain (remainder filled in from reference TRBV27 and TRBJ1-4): EAQVTQNPRYLITVTGKKLTVTCSQNMNHEYMSWYRQDPGLGLRQIYYSMNVEVTDKGDVPEGYKVSRKEKRNFPLILESPSPNQTSLYFCASSPLGEGANEKLFFGSGTQLSVL.

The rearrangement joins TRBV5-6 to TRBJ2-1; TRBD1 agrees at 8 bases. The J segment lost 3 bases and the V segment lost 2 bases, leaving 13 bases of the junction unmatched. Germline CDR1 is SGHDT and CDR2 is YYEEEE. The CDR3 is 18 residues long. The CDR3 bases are TGTGCCAGCAGCTTATACCCGGGACAGGTGTCGGTCTACAATGAGCAGTTCTTC. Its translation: CASSLYPGQVSVYNEQFF.

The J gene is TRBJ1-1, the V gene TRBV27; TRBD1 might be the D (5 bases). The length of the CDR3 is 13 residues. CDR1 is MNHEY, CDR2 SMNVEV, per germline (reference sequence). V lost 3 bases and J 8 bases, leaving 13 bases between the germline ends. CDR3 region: CASSFGATVEAFF. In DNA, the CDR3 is TGTGCCAGCAGTTTTGGGGCGACAGTCGAAGCTTTCTTT.

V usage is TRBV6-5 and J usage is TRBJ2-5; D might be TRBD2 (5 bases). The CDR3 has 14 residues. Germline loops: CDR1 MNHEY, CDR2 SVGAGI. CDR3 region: CAVGENPKGETQYF. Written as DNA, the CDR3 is TGTGCGGTCGGGGAGAACCCCAAAGGAGAGACCCAGTACTTC.

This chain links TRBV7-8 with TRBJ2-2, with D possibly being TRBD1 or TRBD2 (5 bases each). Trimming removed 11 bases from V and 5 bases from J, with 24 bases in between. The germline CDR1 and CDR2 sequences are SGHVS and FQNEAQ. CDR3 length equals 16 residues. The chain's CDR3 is CACLGRDGVGTGELFF. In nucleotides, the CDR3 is TGTGCCTGCCTGGGCAGGGACGGGGTAGGAACCGGGGAGCTGTTTTTT.

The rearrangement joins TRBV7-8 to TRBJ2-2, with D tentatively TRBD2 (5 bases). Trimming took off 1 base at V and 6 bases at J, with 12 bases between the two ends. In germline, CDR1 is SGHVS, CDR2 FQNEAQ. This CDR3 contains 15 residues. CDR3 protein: CASSLGGPNPGELFF. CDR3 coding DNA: TGTGCCAGCAGCTTAGGCGGGCCAAACCCCGGGGAGCTGTTTTTT.

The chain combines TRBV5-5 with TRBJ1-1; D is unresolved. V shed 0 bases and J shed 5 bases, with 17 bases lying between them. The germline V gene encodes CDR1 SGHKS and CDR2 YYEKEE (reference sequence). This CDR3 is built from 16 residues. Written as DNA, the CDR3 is TGTGCCAGCAGCTTGGCTGTCTCTCTGGGGTCAACTGAAGCTTTCTTT. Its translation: CASSLAVSLGSTEAFF. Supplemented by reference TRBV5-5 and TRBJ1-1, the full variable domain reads DAGVTQSPTHLIKTRGQQVTLRCSPISGHKSVSWYQQVLGQGPQFIFQYYEKEERGRGNFPDRFSARQFPNYSSELNVNALLLGDSALYLCASSLAVSLGSTEAFFGQGTRLTVV.